This T cell receptor beta chain was sequenced in a study of persistence of HIV-infected CD4 T cells. In its sample, this clone was seen once. The antigen remains unidentified. Study findings and constraints: TCR oligoclonality correlated with proviral oligoclonality in the same sorted populations.

Germline loops: CDR1 MGHDK, CDR2 SYGVNS. V dropped 3 bases and J dropped 0 bases, with 9 bases sitting between them. The CDR3 length is 16 residues. This was the immunoSEQ version 4 assay in survey mode. Only in-frame clones appear in the TCRdb table, and some are missing; sequencing was by immunoSEQ multiplex PCR. The table shows 40,000 to 55,000 clones, with about 87% occurring only once. Nonspecific anti-CD3/anti-CD28 bead stimulation represents the broad CD4+ T cell repertoire. Sorting of responding CD4+ T cells relied on upregulated CD40 ligand together with CD69. This TCR came from an adult woman with HIV who was CMV-seropositive. The source was CD4+ T cells sorted from PBMCs after approximately 19-hour stimulation, collected from a patient who received antiretroviral therapy. V is TRBV25-1 and J is TRBJ1-6; D is undetermined. The CDR3 DNA is TGTGCCAGCAGTGATCTGGGAAGCTCCTATAATTCACCCCTCCACTTT. It translates to CASSDLGSSYNSPLHF.